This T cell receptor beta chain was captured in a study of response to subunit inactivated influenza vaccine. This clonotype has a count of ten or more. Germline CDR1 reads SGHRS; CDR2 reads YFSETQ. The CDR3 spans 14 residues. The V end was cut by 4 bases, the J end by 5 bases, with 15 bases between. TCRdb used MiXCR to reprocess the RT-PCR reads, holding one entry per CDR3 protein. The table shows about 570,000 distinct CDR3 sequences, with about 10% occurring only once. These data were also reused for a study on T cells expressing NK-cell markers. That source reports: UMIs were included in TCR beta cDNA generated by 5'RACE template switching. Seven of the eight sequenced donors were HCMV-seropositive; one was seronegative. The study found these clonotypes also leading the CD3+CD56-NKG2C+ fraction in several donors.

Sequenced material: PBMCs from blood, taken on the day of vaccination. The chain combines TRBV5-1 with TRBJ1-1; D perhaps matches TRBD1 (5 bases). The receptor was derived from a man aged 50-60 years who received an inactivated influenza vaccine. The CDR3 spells CASSPGTGGTEAFF. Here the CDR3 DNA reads TGCGCCAGCAGCCCCGGGACGGGGGGGACTGAAGCTTTCTTT.